This TCR beta chain was observed in a study of Tregs in tolerant kidney transplant recipients. About the study: Recipients received nonmyeloablative bone marrow transplants from related graft donors, with transient mixed chimerism. Study conclusions and caveats: Biological reproducibility was not directly addressed, but technical replication error appeared minimal.

About this clone: Its antigen remains unknown.

Unstimulated Tregs (CD4+CD25+CD127-) and CD4+CD25- non-Tregs were sorted from PBMCs. The germline V gene encodes CDR1 SGHTA and CDR2 FQGNSA. Trimming shortened V by 1 base and J by 7 bases, and 14 bases separated the two germline ends. The CDR3 contains 15 residues. Using immunoSEQ multiplex PCR, the repertoire was profiled, and TCRdb retains in-frame clones only, with some absent. The table lists around 98,000 clones, approximately 94% of them singletons. This sequence was found in a human donor who received a combined kidney and bone marrow transplant. The sequencing used CD4+ T cells from blood, collected before the transplant. The chain has TRBV7-2 and TRBJ2-1, with D perhaps TRBD1 (7 bases). As DNA, the CDR3 is TGTGCCAGCAGCTTAGGACCAGGGGGGAGGAATGAGCAGTTCTTC. Translation: CASSLGPGGRNEQFF.